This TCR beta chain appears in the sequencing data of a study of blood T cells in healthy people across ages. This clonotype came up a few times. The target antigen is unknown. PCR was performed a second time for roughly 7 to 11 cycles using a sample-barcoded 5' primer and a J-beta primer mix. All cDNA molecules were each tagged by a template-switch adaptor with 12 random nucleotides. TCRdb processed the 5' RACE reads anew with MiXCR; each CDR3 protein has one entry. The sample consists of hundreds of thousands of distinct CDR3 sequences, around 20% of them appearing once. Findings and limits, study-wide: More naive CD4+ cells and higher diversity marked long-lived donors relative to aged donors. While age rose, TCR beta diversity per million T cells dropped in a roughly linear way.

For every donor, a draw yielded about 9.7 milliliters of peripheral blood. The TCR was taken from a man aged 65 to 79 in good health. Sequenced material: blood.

The DNA for the CDR3 is TGCAGTGCTAGAGGTGGAGGGCAGGGACGGAATGAAAAACTGTTTTTT. Amino acids: CSARGGGQGRNEKLFF. The chain combines TRBV20-1 with TRBJ1-4, with D perhaps TRBD1 (5 bases). The CDR3 consists of 16 residues. V lost 1 base to trimming and J lost 5 bases, with 17 bases between them. The germline V gene has CDR1 DFQATT and CDR2 SNEGSKA (reference sequence).